This T cell receptor (beta chain) was recorded in a study of cytomegalovirus exposure and HLA in healthy donors. Study summary: Prior work identified 100 million to 130 million unique TCR beta sequences in some 180 million T cells. Around 86 million unique TCRs, all from HLA-typed donors, were included in an early release of the data. Study-wide points: The study put 150 or so TCR beta chains on its list as cytomegalovirus-associated. V segments that were indistinguishable, TRBV6-2 and TRBV6-3 among them, were omitted from analysis.

Trimming stripped 6 bases from V and 5 bases from J, with 13 bases between. This CDR3 contains 13 residues. From germline, CDR1 is MDHEN and CDR2 SYDVKM. Concerning this clone: Antigen unknown.

It was with 60 Vbeta and 13 Jbeta primers that the PCR ran. Using immunoSEQ multiplex PCR, the repertoire was profiled, and TCRdb retains in-frame clones only, with some absent. Of approximately 160,000 clones in the sample, around four fifths are singletons; the top ten hold less than 1.5%. This chain connects TRBV28 to TRBJ2-5, with D possibly being TRBD1 (6 bases). The specimen sequenced was PBMCs. The origin of this receptor is a young woman in good health and CMV-seropositive. The CDR3 reads CASSLQGWETQYF. CDR3 DNA: TGTGCCAGCAGCTTGCAGGGGTGGGAGACCCAGTACTTC.